Shown below are 18 T cell receptor beta chains from a single sample sequenced in a study of T cell responses to AZD1222 COVID-19 vaccine. The data were produced by immunoSEQ multiplex PCR, yet TCRdb's version contains in-frame clones alone and is incomplete. The sample lists around 100,000 clones, roughly 80% occurring once. The specimen was peripheral blood, collected on day 0 of AZD1222 vaccination. These receptors were obtained from an adult in good health.

This clone has more than one count but fewer than ten. The rearrangement joins TRBV29-1 to TRBJ1-2; TRBD1 is a possible D gene (5 bases). The CDR3 runs 12 residues. V was pared by 3 bases and J by 6 bases, with 11 bases between. CDR1 is SQVTM and CDR2 is ANQGSEA in the germline V gene. CDR3 sequence reads: CSVDGRDDGYTF. The CDR3 nucleotides read TGCAGCGTTGACGGCAGGGACGATGGCTACACCTTC.

The V gene is TRBV5-6, the J gene TRBJ1-2, with TRBD1 matching over 8 bases. The V segment lost 2 bases and the J segment 4 bases; nucleotides outside the gene matches: 7. The CDR3 spans 15 residues. Germline V lookup: CDR1 SGHDT, CDR2 YYEEEE. CDR3: CASSFLTGAAYGYTF. CDR3 bases: TGTGCCAGCAGCTTTTTGACAGGGGCGGCCTATGGCTACACCTTC.

A single count supports this clone. V gene TRBV12-3 or TRBV12-4 combines with J gene TRBJ1-4; D remains unclear. The CDR3 runs 11 residues. Trimming cost V 3 bases and J 12 bases, with 8 bases left between them. CDR3 coding DNA: TGTGCCAGCAGTTTCGGAATGGAACTGTTTTTT. Translating it yields CASSFGMELFF.

The chain combines TRBV5-1 with TRBJ1-6; 8 bases map to TRBD1. There are 15 residues in the CDR3. The V and J ends lost 4 bases and 5 bases, in that order; junction bases with no gene match: 5. Germline lookup yields CDR1 SGHRS and CDR2 YFSETQ. This CDR3 is CASSVTGQDNSPLHF. The CDR3 nucleotides are TGCGCCAGCAGCGTCACGGGACAGGATAATTCACCCCTCCACTTT.

The sample holds a few counts of this clone. This chain uses TRBV6-5 with TRBJ1-1; D is undetermined. The germline V gene encodes CDR1 MNHEY and CDR2 SVGAGI. Trimming removed 2 bases from V and 4 bases from J, with 8 bases in between. The CDR3 runs 13 residues. As DNA, the CDR3 is TGTGCCAGCAGTTACGCAAGGGTCACTGAAGCTTTCTTT. Its translation is CASSYARVTEAFF.

V is TRBV28 and J is TRBJ2-1; 10 bases line up with TRBD1. Germline values: CDR1 MDHEN, CDR2 SYDVKM. The CDR3 spans 15 residues. The V gene end was trimmed by 6 bases and the J gene end by 7 bases; junction bases not matched to a gene: 9. The CDR3 region is CASRYGDRGSNEQFF. The CDR3 DNA reads TGTGCCAGCAGATATGGGGACAGGGGAAGTAATGAGCAGTTCTTC.

This clone showed up just once. The gene calls are TRBV5-6 and TRBJ2-7; 8 bases line up with TRBD1. Germline-derived CDR1 and CDR2 are SGHDT and YYEEEE. The CDR3 has 15 residues. V lost 4 bases to trimming and J lost 2 bases; unmatched junction nucleotides: 8. CDR3 region: CASSPRDRTTYEQYV. The CDR3 DNA follows: TGTGCCAGCAGCCCGCGGGACAGGACGACCTACGAGCAGTACGTC.

This chain links TRBV29-1 with TRBJ1-1, with 8 bases aligning to TRBD1. The CDR3 has 13 amino acids. Germline CDR1 SQVTM, CDR2 ANQGSEA. Germline trimming cut 7 bases from V and 3 bases from J; bases unmatched to any gene: 7. CDR3 DNA: TGCAGCGCTCATACAGGGGGGTACACTGAAGCTTTCTTT. Its protein product is CSAHTGGYTEAFF.

The genes are TRBV24-1 and TRBJ2-1; TRBD2 aligns across 11 bases. The CDR3 is 19 residues long. Germline CDR1 and CDR2: KGHDR and SFDVKD. V was pared by 3 bases and J by 4 bases, with 13 bases of the junction left unmatched. CDR3 DNA sequence: TGTGCCACCAGTGATCAACGGGGGACCGGGACTAGCGGATACAATGAGCAGTTCTTC. Translation: CATSDQRGTGTSGYNEQFF.

The V and J genes are TRBV4-1 and TRBJ2-1, with 9 nucleotides matching TRBD2. The trim removed 3 bases at V and 6 bases at J, leaving 6 bases unmatched. The CDR3 has 15 amino acids. Germline values: CDR1 MGHRA, CDR2 YSYEKL. The DNA of the CDR3 is TGCGCCAGCAGCCAGTCTCCTAGCGGGACCAATGAGCAGTTCTTC. It translates to CASSQSPSGTNEQFF.

This clone was counted once. This rearrangement joins TRBV5-6 to TRBJ1-2, with D perhaps matching TRBD1 (6 bases). Between the trimmed V and J ends, which lost 4 bases and 1 base, there was a span of 11 bases. This CDR3 has 14 amino acids. Germline CDR1 and CDR2: SGHDT and YYEEEE. CDR3 amino acids: CASSDADSNYGYTF. In DNA, the CDR3 is TGTGCCAGCAGCGACGCGGACAGTAACTATGGCTACACCTTC.

V usage is TRBV25-1 and J usage is TRBJ1-1, with D hard to call. V was trimmed by 7 bases and J by 2 bases, leaving 11 bases between them. CDR3 size: 13 residues. CDR1 MGHDK and CDR2 SYGVNS come from the germline V gene. CDR3 coding DNA: TGTGCCAGCAAACGGGGATCTAACACTGAAGCTTTCTTT. Its protein is CASKRGSNTEAFF.

The chain employs TRBV29-1 and TRBJ1-6; D call uncertain. The CDR3 runs to 13 residues. Germline V CDR1 and CDR2: SQVTM, ANQGSEA. Trimming took 3 bases from V and 7 from J, leaving 10 bases between them. The CDR3 sequence: CSVEIGWNSPLHF. CDR3 in DNA: TGCAGCGTTGAGATAGGGTGGAATTCACCCCTCCACTTT.

The chain carries TRBV28 and TRBJ1-2; the D gene is possibly TRBD1 (5 bases). Germline V gene sequence: CDR1 MDHEN, CDR2 SYDVKM. Trimming stripped 5 bases from V and 5 bases from J, with 9 bases between. This CDR3 has 12 residues. The CDR3 region is CASSRGVYGYTF. CDR3 coding DNA: TGTGCCAGCAGTCGAGGGGTTTATGGCTACACCTTC.

This chain links TRBV6-2 or TRBV6-3 with TRBJ2-1, with 7 bases identical to TRBD2. V lost 0 bases to trimming and J lost 6 bases; unmatched junction nucleotides: 14. The CDR3 consists of 18 residues. Germline CDR1 and CDR2: MNHEY and SVGEGT. The DNA for the CDR3 is TGTGCCAGCAGTTACTCTCTAGCACGGGGAGGGCCGAGCAATGAGCAGTTCTTC. It yields the protein CASSYSLARGGPSNEQFF.

V usage is TRBV18 and J usage is TRBJ1-1; no definite D call. Germline V gives CDR1 KGHSH, CDR2 LQKENI. The CDR3 spans 15 residues. V was shortened by 0 bases and J by 0 bases, with 8 bases between the two germline ends. The CDR3 reads CASSPPSMVNTEAFF. The CDR3, as DNA: TGTGCCAGCTCACCACCTTCCATGGTGAACACTGAAGCTTTCTTT.

This sequence joins TRBV4-3 and TRBJ2-3; D is ambiguous. The ends were cut back, 0 bases at V and 0 bases at J, with 13 bases in the middle. The CDR3 runs 17 residues. Germline V lookup: CDR1 LGHNA, CDR2 YSLEER. DNA for the CDR3: TGCGCCAGCAGCCAAGATGGCGTACCAACTAGCACAGATACGCAGTATTTT. Translation: CASSQDGVPTSTDTQYF.

This chain connects TRBV29-1 to TRBJ2-3, with 8 bases matching TRBD2. V trimming: 7 bases; J trimming: 0 bases; junction bases outside the gene matches: 12. Germline lookup yields CDR1 SQVTM and CDR2 ANQGSEA. The CDR3 has 16 residues. The CDR3 DNA follows: TGCAGCGCCGACGGGGCTAGCGGGCAAAGCACAGATACGCAGTATTTT. It yields the protein CSADGASGQSTDTQYF.